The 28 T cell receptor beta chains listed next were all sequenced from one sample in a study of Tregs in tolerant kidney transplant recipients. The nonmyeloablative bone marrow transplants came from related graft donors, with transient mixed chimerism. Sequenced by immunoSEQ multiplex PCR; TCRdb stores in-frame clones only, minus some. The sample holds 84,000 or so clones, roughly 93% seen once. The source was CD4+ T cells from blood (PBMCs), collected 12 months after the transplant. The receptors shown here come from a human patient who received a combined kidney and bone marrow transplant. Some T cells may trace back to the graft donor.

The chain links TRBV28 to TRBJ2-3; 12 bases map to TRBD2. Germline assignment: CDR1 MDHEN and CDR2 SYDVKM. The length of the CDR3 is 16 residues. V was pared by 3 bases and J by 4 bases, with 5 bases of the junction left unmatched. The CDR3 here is CASSFRLAGAADTQYF. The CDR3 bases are TGTGCCAGCAGTTTTCGACTAGCGGGAGCAGCAGATACGCAGTATTTT. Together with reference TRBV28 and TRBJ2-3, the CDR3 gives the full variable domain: DVKVTQSSRYLVKRTGEKVFLECVQDMDHENMFWYRQDPGLGLRLIYFSYDVKMKEKGDIPEGYSVSREKKERFSLILESASTNQTSMYLCASSFRLAGAADTQYFGPGTRLTVL.

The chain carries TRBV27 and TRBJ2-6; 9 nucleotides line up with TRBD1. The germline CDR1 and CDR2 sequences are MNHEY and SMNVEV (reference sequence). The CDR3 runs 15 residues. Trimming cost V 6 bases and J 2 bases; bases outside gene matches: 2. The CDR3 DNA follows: TGTGCCAGCAGGGACAGGGGAGCTGGGGCCAACGTCCTGACTTTC. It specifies CASRDRGAGANVLTF.

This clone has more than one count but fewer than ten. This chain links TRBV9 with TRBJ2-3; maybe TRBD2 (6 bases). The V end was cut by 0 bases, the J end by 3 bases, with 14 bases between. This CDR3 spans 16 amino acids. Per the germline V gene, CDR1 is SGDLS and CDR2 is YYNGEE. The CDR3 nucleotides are TGTGCCAGCAGCGTAGGTGACCTTGCGGGGACAGATACGCAGTATTTT. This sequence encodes CASSVGDLAGTDTQYF.

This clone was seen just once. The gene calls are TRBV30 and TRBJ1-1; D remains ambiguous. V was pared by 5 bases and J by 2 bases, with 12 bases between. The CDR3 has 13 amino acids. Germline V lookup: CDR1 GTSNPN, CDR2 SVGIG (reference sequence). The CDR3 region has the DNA TGTGCCTGGGGAACGACGGGAAACACTGAAGCTTTCTTT. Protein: CAWGTTGNTEAFF. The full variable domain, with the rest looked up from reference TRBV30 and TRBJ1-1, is SQTIHQWPATLVQPVGSPLSLECTVEGTSNPNLYWYRQAAGRGLQLLFYSVGIGQISSEVPQNLSASRPQDRQFILSSKKLLLSDSGFYLCAWGTTGNTEAFFGQGTRLTVV.

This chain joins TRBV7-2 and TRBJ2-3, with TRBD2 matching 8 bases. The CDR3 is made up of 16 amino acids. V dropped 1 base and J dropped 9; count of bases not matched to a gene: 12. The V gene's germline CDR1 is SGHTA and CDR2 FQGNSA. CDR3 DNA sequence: TGTGCCAGCAGCTTAGAGGGGACTAGAGTGGGAATGACGCAGTATTTT. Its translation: CASSLEGTRVGMTQYF.

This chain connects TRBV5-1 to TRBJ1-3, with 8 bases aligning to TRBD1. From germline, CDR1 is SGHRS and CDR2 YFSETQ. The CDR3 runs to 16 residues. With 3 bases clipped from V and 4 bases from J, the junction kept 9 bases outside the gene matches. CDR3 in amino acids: CASSSQTGEEGNTIYF. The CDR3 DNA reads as TGCGCCAGCAGCTCTCAGACAGGGGAGGAAGGAAACACCATATATTTT.

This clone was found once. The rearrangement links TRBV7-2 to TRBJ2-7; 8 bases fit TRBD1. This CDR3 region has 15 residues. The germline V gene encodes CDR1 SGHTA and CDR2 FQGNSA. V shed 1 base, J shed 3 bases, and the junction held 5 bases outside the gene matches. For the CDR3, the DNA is TGTGCCAGCAGCTTAGTACAGGGGGTCTACTACGAGCAGTACTTC. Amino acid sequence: CASSLVQGVYYEQYF.

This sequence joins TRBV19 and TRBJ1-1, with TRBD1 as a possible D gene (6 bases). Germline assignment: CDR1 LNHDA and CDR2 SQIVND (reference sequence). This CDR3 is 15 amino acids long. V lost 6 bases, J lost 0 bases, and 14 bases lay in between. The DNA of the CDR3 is TGTGCCAGTAGATCGGGGGGCTTGATGAACACTGAAGCTTTCTTT. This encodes CASRSGGLMNTEAFF.

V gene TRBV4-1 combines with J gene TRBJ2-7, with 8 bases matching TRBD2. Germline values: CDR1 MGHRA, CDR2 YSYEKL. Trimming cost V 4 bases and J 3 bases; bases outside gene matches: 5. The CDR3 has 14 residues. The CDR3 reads CASSLPGGGYEQYF. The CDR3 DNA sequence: TGCGCCAGCAGCCTTCCCGGGGGGGGCTACGAGCAGTACTTC.

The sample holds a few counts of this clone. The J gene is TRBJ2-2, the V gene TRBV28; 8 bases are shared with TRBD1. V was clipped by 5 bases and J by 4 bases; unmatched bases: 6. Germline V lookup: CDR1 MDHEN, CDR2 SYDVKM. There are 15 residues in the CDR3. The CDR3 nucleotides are TGTGCCAGCAGTCCCTACAGGGGGGCCACCGGGGAGCTGTTTTTT. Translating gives CASSPYRGATGELFF. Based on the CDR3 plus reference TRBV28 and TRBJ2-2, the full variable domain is DVKVTQSSRYLVKRTGEKVFLECVQDMDHENMFWYRQDPGLGLRLIYFSYDVKMKEKGDIPEGYSVSREKKERFSLILESASTNQTSMYLCASSPYRGATGELFFGEGSRLTVL.

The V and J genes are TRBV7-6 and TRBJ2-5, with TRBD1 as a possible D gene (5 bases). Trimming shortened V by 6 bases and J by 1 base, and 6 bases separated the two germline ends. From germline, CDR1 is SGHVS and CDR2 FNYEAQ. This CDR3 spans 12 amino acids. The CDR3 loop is CASRGPQETQYF. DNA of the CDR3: TGTGCCAGCAGGGGGCCCCAAGAGACCCAGTACTTC. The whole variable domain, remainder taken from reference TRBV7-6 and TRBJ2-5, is GAGVSQSPRYKVTKRGQDVALRCDPISGHVSLYWYRQALGQGPEFLTYFNYEAQQDKSGLPNDRFSAERPEGSISTLTIQRTEQRDSAMYRCASRGPQETQYFGPGTRLLVL.

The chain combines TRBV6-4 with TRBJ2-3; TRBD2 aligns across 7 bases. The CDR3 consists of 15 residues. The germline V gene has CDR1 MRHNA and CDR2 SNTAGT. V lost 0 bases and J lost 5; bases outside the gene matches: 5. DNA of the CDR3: TGTGCCAGCAGTGACTCGAGCGGGGCCGGAGATACGCAGTATTTT. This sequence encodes CASSDSSGAGDTQYF.

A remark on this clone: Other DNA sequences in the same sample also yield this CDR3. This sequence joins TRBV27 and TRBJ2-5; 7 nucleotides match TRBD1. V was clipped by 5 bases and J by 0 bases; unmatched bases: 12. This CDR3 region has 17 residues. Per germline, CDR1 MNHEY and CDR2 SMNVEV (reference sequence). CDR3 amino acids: CASSQRAGTDYQETQYF. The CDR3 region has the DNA TGTGCCAGCAGTCAAAGAGCCGGGACAGATTACCAAGAGACCCAGTACTTC.

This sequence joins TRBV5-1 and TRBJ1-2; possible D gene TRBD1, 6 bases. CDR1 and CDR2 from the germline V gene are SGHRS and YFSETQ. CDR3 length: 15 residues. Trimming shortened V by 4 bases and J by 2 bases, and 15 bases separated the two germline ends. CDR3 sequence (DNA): TGCGCCAGCAGCCCGGCGGCAGGGGCGAACTATGGCTACACCTTC. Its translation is CASSPAAGANYGYTF.

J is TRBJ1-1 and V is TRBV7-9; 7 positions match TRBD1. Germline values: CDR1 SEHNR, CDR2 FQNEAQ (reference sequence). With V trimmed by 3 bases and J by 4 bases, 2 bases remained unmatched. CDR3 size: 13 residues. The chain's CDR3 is CASSLRQGTEAFF. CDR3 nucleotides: TGTGCCAGCAGCTTGCGACAGGGCACTGAAGCTTTCTTT.

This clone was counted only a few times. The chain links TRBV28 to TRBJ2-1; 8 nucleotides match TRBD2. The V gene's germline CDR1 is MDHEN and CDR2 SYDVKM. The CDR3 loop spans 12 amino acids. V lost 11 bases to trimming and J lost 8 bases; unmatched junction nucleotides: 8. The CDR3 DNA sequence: TGTGCCTACGCGGGGGGTAGGGATGAGCAGTTCTTC. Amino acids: CAYAGGRDEQFF.

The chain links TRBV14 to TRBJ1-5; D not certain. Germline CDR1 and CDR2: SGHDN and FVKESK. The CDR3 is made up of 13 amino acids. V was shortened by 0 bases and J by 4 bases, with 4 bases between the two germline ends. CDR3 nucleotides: TGTGCCAGCAGCCAAGACGGGAATCAGCCCCAGCATTTT. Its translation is CASSQDGNQPQHF. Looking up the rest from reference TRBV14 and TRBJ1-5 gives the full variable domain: EAGVTQFPSHSVIEKGQTVTLRCDPISGHDNLYWYRRVMGKEIKFLLHFVKESKQDESGMPNNRFLAERTGGTYSTLKVQPAELEDSGVYFCASSQDGNQPQHFGDGTRLSIL.

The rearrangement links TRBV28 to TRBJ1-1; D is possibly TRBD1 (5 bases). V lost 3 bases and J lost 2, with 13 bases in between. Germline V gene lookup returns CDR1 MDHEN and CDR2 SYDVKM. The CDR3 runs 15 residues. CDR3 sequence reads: CASSFRVEGNTEAFF. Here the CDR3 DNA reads TGTGCCAGCAGTTTCAGGGTGGAGGGAAACACTGAAGCTTTCTTT. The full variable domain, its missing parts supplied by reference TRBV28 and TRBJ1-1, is DVKVTQSSRYLVKRTGEKVFLECVQDMDHENMFWYRQDPGLGLRLIYFSYDVKMKEKGDIPEGYSVSREKKERFSLILESASTNQTSMYLCASSFRVEGNTEAFFGQGTRLTVV.

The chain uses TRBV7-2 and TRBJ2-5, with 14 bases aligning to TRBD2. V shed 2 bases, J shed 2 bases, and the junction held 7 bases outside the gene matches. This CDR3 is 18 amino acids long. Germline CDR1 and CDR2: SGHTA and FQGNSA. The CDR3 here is CASSLRLAGGPEQETQYF. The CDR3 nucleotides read TGTGCCAGCAGCTTACGACTAGCGGGGGGGCCGGAACAAGAGACCCAGTACTTC.

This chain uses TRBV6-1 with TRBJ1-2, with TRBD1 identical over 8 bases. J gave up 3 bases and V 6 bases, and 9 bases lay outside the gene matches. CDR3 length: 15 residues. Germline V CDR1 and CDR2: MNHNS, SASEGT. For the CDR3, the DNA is TGTGCCAGCAGAATTCCAGGACAGGGTCACTATGGCTACACCTTC. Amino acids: CASRIPGQGHYGYTF.

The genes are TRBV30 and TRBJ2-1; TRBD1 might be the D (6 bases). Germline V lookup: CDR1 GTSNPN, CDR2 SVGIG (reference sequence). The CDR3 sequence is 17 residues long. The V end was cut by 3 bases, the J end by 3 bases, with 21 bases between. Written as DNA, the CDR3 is TGTGCCTGGAGGCCATCGTCGGTAGGACAGCACTACAATGAGCAGTTCTTC. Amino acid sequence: CAWRPSSVGQHYNEQFF. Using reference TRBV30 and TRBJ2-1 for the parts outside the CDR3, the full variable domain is SQTIHQWPATLVQPVGSPLSLECTVEGTSNPNLYWYRQAAGRGLQLLFYSVGIGQISSEVPQNLSASRPQDRQFILSSKKLLLSDSGFYLCAWRPSSVGQHYNEQFFGPGTRLTVL.

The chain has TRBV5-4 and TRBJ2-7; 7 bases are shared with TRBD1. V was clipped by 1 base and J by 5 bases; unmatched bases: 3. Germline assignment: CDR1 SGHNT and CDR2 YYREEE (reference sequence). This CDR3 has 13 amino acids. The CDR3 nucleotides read TGTGCCAGCAGCTTGCAAGACAGGGACGAGCAGTACTTC. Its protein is CASSLQDRDEQYF.

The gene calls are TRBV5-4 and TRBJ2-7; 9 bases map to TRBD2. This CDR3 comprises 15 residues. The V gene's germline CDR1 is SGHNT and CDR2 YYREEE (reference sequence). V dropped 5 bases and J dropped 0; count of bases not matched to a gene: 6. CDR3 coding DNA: TGTGCCAGCAGTTGGGGACTAGCCAGCTCCTACGAGCAGTACTTC. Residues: CASSWGLASSYEQYF.

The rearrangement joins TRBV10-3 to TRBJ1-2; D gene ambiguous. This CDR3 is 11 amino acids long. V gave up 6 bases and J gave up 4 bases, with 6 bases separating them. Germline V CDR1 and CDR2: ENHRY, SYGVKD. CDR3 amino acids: CAISSSYGYTF. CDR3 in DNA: TGTGCCATCAGCTCGAGCTATGGCTACACCTTC.

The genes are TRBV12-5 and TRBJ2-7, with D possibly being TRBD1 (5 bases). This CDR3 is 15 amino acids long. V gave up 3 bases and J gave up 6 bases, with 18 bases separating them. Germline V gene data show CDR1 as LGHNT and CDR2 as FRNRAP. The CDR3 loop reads CASGLLGQGWGEQYF. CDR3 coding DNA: TGTGCTAGTGGTTTACTGGGGCAAGGTTGGGGCGAGCAGTACTTC.

The CDR3 here is CASSKTSGKWSEQFF. The CDR3 coding sequence is TGTGCCAGCAGTAAAACTAGCGGGAAGTGGAGTGAGCAGTTCTTC. J is TRBJ2-1 and V is TRBV6-5; TRBD2 matches at 10 bases. CDR1 and CDR2 (germline): MNHEY, SVGAGI. The CDR3 extends over 15 amino acids. With V trimmed by 5 bases and J by 9 bases, 10 bases remained unmatched.

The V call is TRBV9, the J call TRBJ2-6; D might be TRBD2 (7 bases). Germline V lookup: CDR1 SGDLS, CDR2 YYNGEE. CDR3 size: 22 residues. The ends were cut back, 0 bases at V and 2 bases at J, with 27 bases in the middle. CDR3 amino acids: CASSVDPRGGAHGGPGANVLTF. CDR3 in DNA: TGTGCCAGCAGCGTAGATCCGAGGGGGGGAGCGCACGGTGGGCCTGGGGCCAACGTCCTGACTTTC.

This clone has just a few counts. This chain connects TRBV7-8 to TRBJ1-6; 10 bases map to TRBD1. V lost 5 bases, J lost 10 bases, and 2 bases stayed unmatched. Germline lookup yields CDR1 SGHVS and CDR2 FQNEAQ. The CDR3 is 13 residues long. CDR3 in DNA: TGTGCCAGCAGCGGACAGGGGGAGTCACCCCTCCACTTT. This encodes CASSGQGESPLHF.